Below, 31 T cell receptor beta chains from the same sample are listed, as sequenced in a study of T-cell memory formation after mild COVID-19. TCRdb re-called the 5' RACE reads with MiXCR, one entry per CDR3 protein. The sample yields 45,000 to 55,000 distinct CDR3 sequences, roughly 9% seen once. Sequenced material: PBMCs or a T cell subset sorted from them (not recorded which). Receptor source: an adult woman who had mild COVID-19 (a few samples of this study predate the infection). Cell type and time point are not known.

The table lists this clonotype with a few counts. The chain employs TRBV20-1 and TRBJ1-5, with D possibly being TRBD1 (5 bases). The germline V gene encodes CDR1 DFQATT and CDR2 SNEGSKA (reference sequence). CDR3 length: 12 amino acids. The germline V and J ends were trimmed by 5 bases and 8 bases, with 13 bases remaining between them. The CDR3 is CSAASGTKPQHF. CDR3 DNA sequence: TGCAGTGCTGCCTCCGGGACTAAGCCCCAGCATTTT.

This rearrangement joins TRBV11-2 to TRBJ1-2; D is ambiguous. This CDR3 is 14 amino acids long. V lost 0 bases to trimming and J lost 4 bases, with 9 bases between them. Germline V gene lookup returns CDR1 SGHAT and CDR2 FQNNGV. CDR3 nucleotides: TGTGCCAGCAGCTTAGAGGGAGCCAGCTATGGCTACACCTTC. It is translated as CASSLEGASYGYTF. Combining the CDR3 with reference TRBV11-2 and TRBJ1-2 gives the whole variable domain EAGVAQSPRYKIIEKRQSVAFWCNPISGHATLYWYQQILGQGPKLLIQFQNNGVVDDSQLPKDRFSAERLKGVDSTLKIQPAKLEDSAVYLCASSLEGASYGYTFGSGTRLTVV.

This clonotype has a count of ten or more. The gene calls are TRBV5-6 and TRBJ2-7, with D hard to call. The CDR3 has 12 amino acids. Germline V gives CDR1 SGHDT, CDR2 YYEEEE. Trimming removed 1 base from V and 5 bases from J, with 7 bases in between. In DNA form, the CDR3 reads TGTGCCAGCAGCTTGTTTGGGGACGAGCAGTACTTC. This sequence encodes CASSLFGDEQYF.

CDR3: CATSDLRYEQFF. The CDR3 region has the DNA TGTGCCACCAGTGATCTTAGGTATGAGCAGTTCTTC. This chain links TRBV24-1 with TRBJ2-1; D is uncertain. Per germline, CDR1 KGHDR and CDR2 SFDVKD. This CDR3 is 12 amino acids long. The V end was cut by 3 bases, the J end by 8 bases, with 7 bases between.

This clonotype showed up just a few times. J is TRBJ2-1 and V is TRBV9, with 9 nucleotides matching TRBD2. The CDR3 extends over 16 amino acids. Losses at the gene ends were 2 bases for V and 7 bases for J; bases not matched to a gene: 10. Germline values: CDR1 SGDLS, CDR2 YYNGEE. The CDR3: CASSVVSGGPGNEQFF. CDR3 sequence (DNA): TGTGCCAGCAGCGTTGTAAGCGGGGGGCCGGGGAATGAGCAGTTCTTC. The variable domain in full, completed from reference TRBV9 and TRBJ2-1, reads DSGVTQTPKHLITATGQRVTLRCSPRSGDLSVYWYQQSLDQGLQFLIQYYNGEERAKGNILERFSAQQFPDLHSELNLSSLELGDSALYFCASSVVSGGPGNEQFFGPGTRLTVL.

This clonotype was counted between two and nine times. The V call is TRBV3-1, the J call TRBJ2-4, with D possibly being TRBD2 (7 bases). Germline V gene sequence: CDR1 LGHDT, CDR2 YNNKEL (reference sequence). The CDR3 consists of 19 residues. Deletions cut 0 bases from V and 3 bases from J, with 21 bases between. The CDR3 reads CASSQDLRKGGSVKNIQYF. The CDR3 DNA is TGTGCCAGCAGCCAAGATTTAAGGAAGGGGGGGTCAGTCAAAAACATTCAGTACTTC.

The table lists this clonotype with many counts. The V and J genes are TRBV7-3 and TRBJ2-1, with 8 bases fitting TRBD1. V dropped 3 bases and J dropped 8; count of bases not matched to a gene: 9. The CDR3 sequence is 15 residues long. Germline V lookup: CDR1 SGHTA, CDR2 FQGTGA. CDR3 protein: CASSFLGQGGDEQFF. In nucleotides, the CDR3 is TGTGCCAGCAGCTTTCTCGGACAGGGAGGCGATGAGCAGTTCTTC.

This clonotype showed up many times. The chain couples TRBV6-1 to TRBJ2-1; possible D gene TRBD1, 6 bases. The CDR3 consists of 15 residues. CDR1 is MNHNS and CDR2 is SASEGT in the germline V gene. The V end was cut by 10 bases, the J end by 1 base, with 17 bases between. The CDR3 here is CATTLGAASYNEQFF. The DNA of the CDR3 is TGTGCCACCACCCTGGGGGCGGCGTCCTACAATGAGCAGTTCTTC.

This clonotype was found once. The CDR3 coding sequence is TGCAGTGCTAGTCAATACAGCACAGATACGCAGTATTTT. It is translated as CSASQYSTDTQYF. The J gene is TRBJ2-3, the V gene TRBV20-1, with no clear D. From germline, CDR1 is DFQATT and CDR2 SNEGSKA (reference sequence). This CDR3 spans 13 amino acids. The germline V and J ends were trimmed by 3 bases and 0 bases, with 7 bases remaining between them.

The CDR3 DNA follows: TGTGCCAGCAGCTTATCAGGGACAGGGGGCCATAATCCCATGAACACTGAAGCTTTCTTT. Translating it yields CASSLSGTGGHNPMNTEAFF. V gene TRBV7-8 combines with J gene TRBJ1-1; TRBD1 agrees at 12 bases. Germline-derived CDR1 and CDR2 are SGHVS and FQNEAQ. CDR3 length: 20 amino acids. V lost 2 bases to trimming and J lost 0 bases; unmatched junction nucleotides: 13. The complete variable domain, with remaining parts taken from reference TRBV7-8 and TRBJ1-1, reads GAGVSQSPRYKVAKRGQDVALRCDPISGHVSLFWYQQALGQGPEFLTYFQNEAQLDKSGLPSDRFFAERPEGSVSTLKIQRTQQEDSAVYLCASSLSGTGGHNPMNTEAFFGQGTRLTVV.

This clonotype is termed medium-sized. Lacking the conserved final phenylalanine or tryptophan, this CDR3 likely reflects a read error. The DNA is left out, because the CDR3 cannot be placed on it with certainty; the CDR3 is given as TCRdb lists it. This chain uses TRBV7-9 with TRBJ2-5; TRBD1, the table's D call, was not compared with the DNA. The CDR3 sequence runs 10 residues, both termini included. Germline V gene data show CDR1 as SEHNR and CDR2 as FQNEAQ (reference sequence). CDR3 sequence reads: CATRPGTGED.

This clonotype was detected a few times. V is TRBV7-9 and J is TRBJ2-1, with TRBD2 matching over 8 bases. The germline CDR1 and CDR2 sequences are SEHNR and FQNEAQ (reference sequence). The CDR3 runs 14 residues. J was trimmed by 7 bases and V by 6 bases; bases with no gene match: 8. This CDR3 reads CASRDGTSTNEQFF. The CDR3 DNA reads TGTGCCAGCAGGGACGGGACTAGTACTAATGAGCAGTTCTTC.

Only a few counts were recorded for this clonotype. The V gene is TRBV24-1, the J gene TRBJ1-2, with D possibly matching TRBD1 (6 bases). Per germline, CDR1 KGHDR and CDR2 SFDVKD. The CDR3 spans 14 residues. Trimming took 4 bases from V and 6 from J, leaving 14 bases between them. As DNA, the CDR3 is TGTGCCACCAGTGACGGACAGTTCTGGAATGGCTACACCTTC. Protein: CATSDGQFWNGYTF.

A few counts support this clonotype. The V and J genes are TRBV20-1 and TRBJ1-1; D may be TRBD1 (6 bases). This CDR3 is built from 14 residues. V lost 0 bases and J lost 1, with 9 bases in between. The germline V gene encodes CDR1 DFQATT and CDR2 SNEGSKA (reference sequence). This CDR3 reads CSARDQQGNTEAFF. CDR3 sequence (DNA): TGCAGTGCTAGAGATCAACAGGGGAACACTGAAGCTTTCTTT.

This chain joins TRBV7-9 and TRBJ2-3; D call uncertain. Looked up from germline, CDR1 is SEHNR and CDR2 is FQNEAQ (reference sequence). The CDR3 consists of 15 residues. V was trimmed by 4 bases and J by 0 bases, leaving 11 bases between them. The CDR3 protein is CASSSEGTSTDTQYF. CDR3 in DNA: TGTGCCAGCAGCTCGGAAGGAACTAGCACAGATACGCAGTATTTT.

In this sample, this clonotype turned up many times. The chain has TRBV9 and TRBJ2-7; 7 nucleotides agree with TRBD1. Per germline, CDR1 SGDLS and CDR2 YYNGEE. This CDR3 is built from 13 residues. V lost 0 bases to trimming and J lost 5 bases; unmatched junction nucleotides: 2. The CDR3 nucleotides are TGTGCCAGCAGCGTAGCAGGGGGAGACGAGCAGTACTTC. Protein sequence: CASSVAGGDEQYF.

This clonotype has at least ten counts. The chain has TRBV11-2 and TRBJ2-7; 7 nucleotides align to TRBD1. Per germline, CDR1 SGHAT and CDR2 FQNNGV. The CDR3 runs to 15 residues. Trimming at V came to 5 bases and at J to 1 base, leaving 8 bases not matched to a gene. CDR3 amino acids: CASSRYGQASYEQYF. CDR3 DNA sequence: TGTGCCAGCAGCCGCTACGGACAGGCGTCCTACGAGCAGTACTTC.

The genes are TRBV3-1 and TRBJ2-2; unclear D gene. V lost 4 bases and J lost 2, with 8 bases in between. Germline V gene sequence: CDR1 LGHDT, CDR2 YNNKEL (reference sequence). The length of the CDR3 is 14 residues. The CDR3 DNA reads as TGTGCCAGCAGCCCCCGGGCCAACACCGGGGAGCTGTTTTTT. It encodes CASSPRANTGELFF.

The gene calls are TRBV9 and TRBJ2-3, with 7 bases lining up with TRBD2. This CDR3 spans 16 amino acids. Germline values: CDR1 SGDLS, CDR2 YYNGEE. J gave up 6 bases and V 0 bases, and 10 bases lay outside the gene matches. DNA for the CDR3: TGTGCCAGCAGCGTAGGAGGTGTCGGGGGAGGGGATACGCAGTATTTT. It translates to CASSVGGVGGGDTQYF.

The J gene is TRBJ2-6, the V gene TRBV12-3 or TRBV12-4, with D unclear. The CDR3 spans 14 residues. Trimming took 4 bases from V and 4 from J, leaving 8 bases between them. The CDR3 nucleotides are TGTGCCAGCAGTTCCGTCTTGGGGGCCAACGTCCTGACTTTC. Its protein product is CASSSVLGANVLTF.

Only a few counts were recorded for this clonotype. V is TRBV19 and J is TRBJ1-5; D might be TRBD1 (5 bases). The CDR3 loop spans 16 amino acids. Germline CDR1 reads LNHDA; CDR2 reads SQIVND (reference sequence). V lost 3 bases to trimming and J lost 7 bases, with 19 bases between them. The CDR3 DNA reads TGTGCCAGTAGTATTGGGGGATTGGGGTTTGGGCAGCCCCAGCATTTT. Translation gives CASSIGGLGFGQPQHF.

There are a few counts of this clonotype. The chain carries TRBV29-1 and TRBJ2-3, with TRBD2 matching 7 bases. Germline CDR1 and CDR2: SQVTM and ANQGSEA. This CDR3 is built from 14 residues. The V and J ends lost 6 bases and 6 bases, in that order; junction bases with no gene match: 12. The CDR3 nucleotides read TGCAGCGTCAATCGGAGACTAGCATCCGATACGCAGTATTTT. Residues: CSVNRRLASDTQYF.

This clonotype was observed a few times. J is TRBJ2-1 and V is TRBV20-1, with a weak D call TRBD2 (5 bases). V lost 0 bases and J lost 0, with 12 bases in between. Germline CDR1 reads DFQATT; CDR2 reads SNEGSKA (reference sequence). CDR3 size: 16 residues. DNA for the CDR3: TGCAGTGCTAGAGATGCCCAGCGGAGCTCCTACAATGAGCAGTTCTTC. Its translation: CSARDAQRSSYNEQFF.

This clonotype was picked up many times. The chain links TRBV2 to TRBJ2-7, with 8 bases lining up with TRBD1. The junction had 3 bases not matched to a gene; V was cut back by 6 bases and J by 5 bases. This CDR3 has 12 amino acids. Germline CDR1 reads SNHLY; CDR2 reads FYNNEI. Written as DNA, the CDR3 is TGTGCCAGCAGACAGGGGGACAACGAGCAGTACTTC. It yields the protein CASRQGDNEQYF.

The chain is built from TRBV4-2 and TRBJ2-3; D is perhaps TRBD1 (5 bases). Deletions cut 1 base from V and 4 bases from J, with 12 bases between. The CDR3 length is 15 residues. Germline loops: CDR1 LGHNA, CDR2 YNFKEQ. CDR3 loop: CASSQGTQAPDTQYF. CDR3 nucleotides: TGTGCCAGCAGCCAAGGGACACAAGCCCCAGATACGCAGTATTTT.

This clonotype was found a few times. The chain has TRBV5-1 and TRBJ2-7; TRBD2 aligns across 14 bases. After removal of 3 bases from V and 2 bases from J, the junction contained 7 bases not matched to a gene. Per the germline V gene, CDR1 is SGHRS and CDR2 is YFSETQ. This CDR3 is 17 amino acids long. The chain's CDR3 is CASSSVSGLAGAYEQYF. CDR3 in DNA: TGCGCCAGCAGCTCAGTCTCGGGACTAGCGGGGGCCTACGAGCAGTACTTC.

A few counts support this clonotype. V and J are TRBV20-1 and TRBJ1-1; tentatively, D is TRBD1 (6 bases). From germline, CDR1 is DFQATT and CDR2 SNEGSKA (reference sequence). This CDR3 comprises 12 residues. The ends were cut back, 4 bases at V and 4 bases at J, with 10 bases in the middle. CDR3: CSATGVGTEAFF. CDR3 DNA sequence: TGCAGTGCTACAGGGGTGGGCACTGAAGCTTTCTTT.

There are a few counts of this clonotype. This rearrangement joins TRBV20-1 to TRBJ2-7, with 12 bases matching TRBD1. This CDR3 comprises 14 residues. The germline gives CDR1 DFQATT, CDR2 SNEGSKA (reference sequence). V lost 5 bases, J lost 5 bases, and 7 bases stayed unmatched. The CDR3 coding sequence is TGCAGTGCTGGCCCGGGACAGGGGGCAGACGAGCAGTACTTC. It codes for CSAGPGQGADEQYF.

This clonotype has ten or more counts. The chain links TRBV6-2 or TRBV6-3 to TRBJ1-2; TRBD1 is a possible D gene (5 bases). V lost 2 bases, J lost 4 bases, and 14 bases lay in between. The CDR3 spans 15 residues. From germline, CDR1 is MNHEY and CDR2 SVGEGT. The CDR3 here is CASSYVSGNAYGYTF. CDR3 sequence (DNA): TGTGCCAGCAGTTACGTGTCAGGGAACGCCTATGGCTACACCTTC.

Only a few counts were recorded for this clonotype. This chain uses TRBV6-1 with TRBJ1-1, with TRBD1 matching 9 bases. Germline CDR1 MNHNS, CDR2 SASEGT. After removal of 3 bases from V and 6 bases from J, the junction contained 2 bases not matched to a gene. CDR3 length: 13 amino acids. In nucleotides, the CDR3 is TGTGCCAGCAGTGAGAGGACAGGGGCTGAAGCTTTCTTT. It encodes CASSERTGAEAFF.

The chain recombines TRBV7-9 with TRBJ1-1; D unresolved. The CDR3 consists of 14 residues. Trimming took off 1 base at V and 1 base at J, with 7 bases between the two ends. Germline V gives CDR1 SEHNR, CDR2 FQNEAQ (reference sequence). CDR3 in amino acids: CASSLEVGNTEAFF. The CDR3 DNA is TGTGCCAGCAGCTTAGAGGTCGGGAACACTGAAGCTTTCTTT.